The text below deals with one TCR beta chain. Profiled with immunoSEQ multiplex PCR; TCRdb holds only in-frame clones, not every one. The sample has more than 300,000 clones, 88% seen once. This record belongs to a study of blood T cell repertoires in COVID-19. Germline CDR1 reads MDHEN; CDR2 reads SYDVKM. This CDR3 spans 15 amino acids. Trimming cost V 3 bases and J 2 bases; bases outside gene matches: 4. Sequences were obtained from PBMCs or T cells enriched from blood (not recorded which). The sequence was collected from a woman between 18 and 30 years old who had recovered from COVID-19. This sequence joins TRBV28 and TRBJ1-5; 7 positions agree with TRBD1. In DNA form, the CDR3 reads TGTGCCAGCAGTTTCGGGGACAGAGGCAATCAGCCCCAGCATTTT. Amino acids: CASSFGDRGNQPQHF. Full variable domain (rest looked up from reference TRBV28 and TRBJ1-5): DVKVTQSSRYLVKRTGEKVFLECVQDMDHENMFWYRQDPGLGLRLIYFSYDVKMKEKGDIPEGYSVSREKKERFSLILESASTNQTSMYLCASSFGDRGNQPQHFGDGTRLSIL.